These T cell receptor beta chains were read from a single sample in a study of blood T cell repertoires in COVID-19. Only in-frame clones appear in the TCRdb table, and some are missing; sequencing was by immunoSEQ multiplex PCR. This sample has around 300,000 clones; approximately 90% occur once, and the top ten carry around 1.1%. The sequencing input was PBMCs or T cells enriched from blood (not recorded which). These receptors came from a woman younger than 45 who had recovered from COVID-19. Each CDR3 is given with its conserved first and last residue.

V gene,CDR3 protein
TRBV2,CASRGGRDQQYF
TRBV7-9,CASSLGDRSYEQYF
TRBV21-1,CASRKRTGPVYSPMNTEAFF
TRBV2,CASRSGRGDTGELFF
TRBV6-5,CASWASGSYEQYF
TRBV5-1,CASSLAGNRGTEAFF
TRBV10-3,CAISESGGSYNEQFF
TRBV30,CAWSVSYGRAAGELFF
TRBV9,CASSVVDSGVLYEQFF
TRBV29-1,CSVLSSGNTIYF
TRBV6-5,CASSYRQGAYEQYF
TRBV5-4,CASSLLPAGGYEQYF
TRBV28,CASSGRYEQYF
TRBV28,CASYPGTAYNEQFF
TRBV19,CASSRDRSTDTQYF
TRBV29-1,CSAQRGTGETQYF
TRBV11-3,CASSALAGSDTQYF
TRBV24-1,CATSERQVGYNEQFF